These 29 T cell receptor beta chains came from one sample sequenced in a study of cytomegalovirus exposure and HLA in healthy donors. The PCR was carried out with 60 Vbeta primers and 13 Jbeta primers. The repertoire was sequenced with immunoSEQ multiplex PCR; TCRdb's copy has only in-frame clones and lacks some. The repertoire consists of tens of thousands of clones, with 85% to 95% occurring once and the leading ten covering less than 3.5%. The sample consisted of PBMCs. These receptors originate from a woman in her late teens or twenties in good health and CMV-seronegative.

The V call is TRBV29-1, the J call TRBJ2-7; D may be TRBD2 (6 bases). Germline V gene lookup returns CDR1 SQVTM and CDR2 ANQGSEA. V was cut by 4 bases and J by 6 bases, with 10 bases left in between. The CDR3 sequence is 11 residues long. CDR3 in amino acids: CSVVSGIEQYF. The CDR3 DNA sequence: TGCAGCGTTGTTAGCGGAATCGAGCAGTACTTC.

The chain couples TRBV4-1 to TRBJ2-3, with 8 bases identical to TRBD2. Germline lookup yields CDR1 MGHRA and CDR2 YSYEKL. The trim removed 0 bases at V and 0 bases at J, leaving 5 bases unmatched. The CDR3 consists of 17 residues. The CDR3 is CASSQEMPSGSTDTQYF. In DNA form, the CDR3 reads TGCGCCAGCAGCCAAGAAATGCCTAGCGGGAGCACAGATACGCAGTATTTT.

In DNA form, the CDR3 reads TGTGCCAGCAGCGATACAAACACTGAAGCTTTCTTT. Translation: CASSDTNTEAFF. The V gene is TRBV13, the J gene TRBJ1-1; D is uncertain. Looked up from germline, CDR1 is PRHDT and CDR2 is FYEKMQ (reference sequence). Deletions cut 5 bases from V and 2 bases from J, with 6 bases between. This CDR3 comprises 12 residues.

The chain recombines TRBV7-9 with TRBJ2-5, with 12 bases aligning to TRBD2. The germline gives CDR1 SEHNR, CDR2 FQNEAQ (reference sequence). Trimming removed 3 bases from V and 4 bases from J; junction bases left unmatched: 0. The CDR3 contains 14 residues. The CDR3 coding sequence is TGTGCCAGCAGCTTGGGACTAGCGGGAGAGACCCAGTACTTC. This translates into CASSLGLAGETQYF.

This rearrangement joins TRBV19 to TRBJ1-1; weak D call: TRBD1 (5 bases). Per germline, CDR1 LNHDA and CDR2 SQIVND (reference sequence). The CDR3 extends over 15 amino acids. Trimming left V 3 bases short and J 4 bases short, with 15 bases between. Here the CDR3 DNA reads TGTGCCAGTAGTATCTCGGGGGGGGTCAGCACTGAAGCTTTCTTT. Protein product: CASSISGGVSTEAFF. The whole variable domain, filled in from reference TRBV19 and TRBJ1-1, reads DGGITQSPKYLFRKEGQNVTLSCEQNLNHDAMYWYRQDPGQGLRLIYYSQIVNDFQKGDIAEGYSVSREKKESFPLTVTSAQKNPTAFYLCASSISGGVSTEAFFGQGTRLTVV.

This chain uses TRBV5-1 with TRBJ1-3, with D tentatively TRBD1 (5 bases). CDR1 is SGHRS and CDR2 is YFSETQ in the germline V gene. The CDR3 is made up of 15 amino acids. The germline V and J ends were trimmed by 3 bases and 0 bases, with 10 bases remaining between them. CDR3 region: CASSSGDGSGNTIYF. The CDR3, as DNA: TGCGCCAGCAGCTCGGGGGACGGCTCTGGAAACACCATATATTTT. Full variable domain (missing parts from reference TRBV5-1 and TRBJ1-3): KAGVTQTPRYLIKTRGQQVTLSCSPISGHRSVSWYQQTPGQGLQFLFEYFSETQRNKGNFPGRFSGRQFSNSRSEMNVSTLELGDSALYLCASSSGDGSGNTIYFGEGSWLTVV.

V gene TRBV27 combines with J gene TRBJ2-1; the match to TRBD1 covers 7 bases. Germline V CDR1 and CDR2: MNHEY, SMNVEV (reference sequence). J lost 7 bases, V lost 0 bases, and 6 bases had no gene match. This CDR3 comprises 15 residues. CDR3 coding DNA: TGTGCCAGCAGTTTATCAGGGGGCGCATGGAATGAGCAGTTCTTC. As protein: CASSLSGGAWNEQFF.

The gene calls are TRBV7-8 and TRBJ1-3; tentative D call: TRBD1 (5 bases). The V and J ends lost 3 bases and 0 bases respectively, with 9 bases between them. The CDR3 has 15 amino acids. Germline V gene data show CDR1 as SGHVS and CDR2 as FQNEAQ. CDR3 residues: CASSFGRASGNTIYF. The DNA of the CDR3 is TGTGCCAGCAGCTTCGGCAGGGCCTCTGGAAACACCATATATTTT.

The rearrangement joins TRBV2 to TRBJ2-4, with 7 nucleotides matching TRBD2. Germline V gene sequence: CDR1 SNHLY, CDR2 FYNNEI. The CDR3 runs to 17 residues. J gave up 1 base and V 4 bases, and 10 bases lay outside the gene matches. Here the CDR3 reads CASSGRAGVRAKNIQYF. The CDR3, as DNA: TGTGCCAGCAGTGGGAGGGCGGGAGTGAGGGCCAAAAACATTCAGTACTTC.

This chain links TRBV28 with TRBJ2-7; the D gene is possibly TRBD2 (6 bases). From germline, CDR1 is MDHEN and CDR2 SYDVKM. The CDR3 contains 16 residues. Trimming pared 2 bases from V and 7 bases from J, leaving 21 bases between. For the CDR3, the DNA is TGTGCCAGCAGTTTACCCTACGGCCCGGGACGGGGGGAGCAGTACTTC. Protein: CASSLPYGPGRGEQYF. Full variable domain (outside the CDR3, taken from reference TRBV28 and TRBJ2-7): DVKVTQSSRYLVKRTGEKVFLECVQDMDHENMFWYRQDPGLGLRLIYFSYDVKMKEKGDIPEGYSVSREKKERFSLILESASTNQTSMYLCASSLPYGPGRGEQYFGPGTRLTVT.

The chain couples TRBV29-1 to TRBJ2-1; 8 bases map to TRBD2. Unmatched junction bases numbered 7, after V lost 3 bases and J lost 6 bases. CDR3 size: 14 residues. Germline CDR1 reads SQVTM; CDR2 reads ANQGSEA. This chain's CDR3 is CSVETPSGRNEQFF. The CDR3 DNA reads as TGCAGCGTTGAGACTCCTAGCGGGCGCAATGAGCAGTTCTTC.

The rearrangement links TRBV6-6 to TRBJ2-5, with D perhaps matching TRBD1 (6 bases). The CDR3 has 16 amino acids. Germline CDR1 MNHNY, CDR2 SVGAGI (reference sequence). Trimming pared 6 bases from V and 4 bases from J, leaving 21 bases between. CDR3 DNA sequence: TGTGCCAGCAGAATGCCGGGACAACGGAAATTAGAGACCCAGTACTTC. It codes for CASRMPGQRKLETQYF.

This chain uses TRBV23-1 with TRBJ2-2; 7 nucleotides agree with TRBD2. TRBV23-1 is noted as an ORF with a role that remains uncertain. The CDR3 sequence is 15 residues long. The CDR3 loop is CARGEGSRNTGELFF. CDR3 DNA: TGCGCGAGAGGGGAGGGGAGCCGCAACACCGGGGAGCTGTTTTTT.

The chain links TRBV28 to TRBJ1-5, with D possibly matching TRBD1 (6 bases). The CDR3 runs 13 residues. Germline assignment: CDR1 MDHEN and CDR2 SYDVKM. V lost 8 bases and J 2 bases, leaving 10 bases between the germline ends. CDR3 nucleotide sequence: TGTGCCAGCCGGACAGCCCGCAATCAGCCCCAGCATTTT. This codes for CASRTARNQPQHF. Filled out from reference TRBV28 and TRBJ1-5, the complete variable domain reads DVKVTQSSRYLVKRTGEKVFLECVQDMDHENMFWYRQDPGLGLRLIYFSYDVKMKEKGDIPEGYSVSREKKERFSLILESASTNQTSMYLCASRTARNQPQHFGDGTRLSIL.

The chain couples TRBV11-2 to TRBJ1-2, with 8 bases fitting TRBD1. CDR1 and CDR2 from the germline V gene are SGHAT and FQNNGV. The length of the CDR3 is 18 residues. The J segment lost 3 bases and the V segment lost 7 bases, leaving 19 bases of the junction unmatched. The CDR3 bases are TGTGCCAGCATCATAGACCGGGACAGGACACATAGAGACTATGGCTACACCTTC. It encodes CASIIDRDRTHRDYGYTF.

J is TRBJ2-4 and V is TRBV25-1; maybe TRBD2 (6 bases). Trimming removed 4 bases at V and 0 bases at J, with 16 bases between. Germline V gene lookup returns CDR1 MGHDK and CDR2 SYGVNS. The length of the CDR3 is 17 residues. CDR3: CASSAPGRDLAKNIQYF. The CDR3 DNA reads TGTGCCAGCAGTGCCCCAGGACGGGACTTAGCCAAAAACATTCAGTACTTC.

The rearrangement joins TRBV5-1 to TRBJ2-3; 8 nucleotides match TRBD2. The CDR3 has 16 residues. Germline V gives CDR1 SGHRS, CDR2 YFSETQ. With 3 bases clipped from V and 1 base from J, the junction kept 7 bases outside the gene matches. The CDR3 DNA reads as TGCGCCAGCAGCTCCAGAATCGGGGGGGGCACAGATACGCAGTATTTT. It translates to CASSSRIGGGTDTQYF.

V is TRBV7-6 and J is TRBJ2-5; D perhaps matches TRBD2 (6 bases). V was shortened by 1 base and J by 3 bases, with 12 bases between the two germline ends. CDR3 size: 15 residues. Germline V lookup: CDR1 SGHVS, CDR2 FNYEAQ. The CDR3 is CASSLVAGLKETQYF. CDR3 nucleotides: TGTGCCAGCAGCTTAGTGGCGGGACTTAAAGAGACCCAGTACTTC.

V usage is TRBV7-3 and J usage is TRBJ2-3; 7 nucleotides agree with TRBD1. The length of the CDR3 is 14 residues. With 4 bases clipped from V and 2 bases from J, the junction kept 3 bases outside the gene matches. From germline, CDR1 is SGHTA and CDR2 FQGTGA. For the CDR3, the DNA is TGTGCCAGCAGCTCCACAGGGGACACAGATACGCAGTATTTT. Its translation: CASSSTGDTDTQYF. The whole variable domain, remainder taken from reference TRBV7-3 and TRBJ2-3, is GAGVSQTPSNKVTEKGKYVELRCDPISGHTALYWYRQSLGQGPEFLIYFQGTGAADDSGLPNDRFFAVRPEGSVSTLKIQRTERGDSAVYLCASSSTGDTDTQYFGPGTRLTVL.

This clone was observed once. This chain links TRBV7-9 with TRBJ2-2, with 8 bases lining up with TRBD1. V lost 5 bases, J lost 5 bases, and 7 bases stayed unmatched. CDR1 is SEHNR, CDR2 FQNEAQ, per germline (reference sequence). The CDR3 is 15 residues long. CDR3 coding DNA: TGTGCCAGCAGCCTTGGACAGGGCGAAACCGGGGAGCTGTTTTTT. Amino acids: CASSLGQGETGELFF.

This clone was recorded only once. The V gene is TRBV27, the J gene TRBJ1-1; TRBD1 might be the D (5 bases). Germline lookup yields CDR1 MNHEY and CDR2 SMNVEV (reference sequence). The V and J ends lost 6 bases and 4 bases respectively, with 15 bases between them. CDR3 length equals 14 residues. For the CDR3, the DNA is TGTGCCAGCAGCCCCAGGGCACGGACCACTGAAGCTTTCTTT. It translates to CASSPRARTTEAFF.

This chain uses TRBV12-5 with TRBJ2-1; 14 nucleotides align to TRBD2. Germline V gives CDR1 LGHNT, CDR2 FRNRAP. V dropped 7 bases and J dropped 2; count of bases not matched to a gene: 7. This CDR3 is built from 17 residues. DNA of the CDR3: TGTGCTAGTGTCGGGACTAGCGGGAGCCCGGCCTACAATGAGCAGTTCTTC. Protein sequence: CASVGTSGSPAYNEQFF.

The DNA for the CDR3 is TGTGCCAGCAGAGGGGGGACTAGCGGGGACTACGAGCAGTACTTC. Translating gives CASRGGTSGDYEQYF. The chain employs TRBV27 and TRBJ2-7, with 13 positions matching TRBD2. Losses at the gene ends were 6 bases for V and 3 bases for J; bases not matched to a gene: 5. Germline V CDR1 and CDR2: MNHEY, SMNVEV (reference sequence). CDR3 length equals 15 residues.

This clone was detected a few times. The V and J genes are TRBV5-1 and TRBJ2-1; 8 bases align to TRBD2. V lost 3 bases to trimming and J lost 4 bases; unmatched junction nucleotides: 6. CDR3 length: 15 amino acids. Germline loops: CDR1 SGHRS, CDR2 YFSETQ. The CDR3 region has the DNA TGCGCCAGCAGCTCGGGGGGGACGACGTACAATGAGCAGTTCTTC. The encoded protein is CASSSGGTTYNEQFF. The whole variable domain, remainder taken from reference TRBV5-1 and TRBJ2-1, is KAGVTQTPRYLIKTRGQQVTLSCSPISGHRSVSWYQQTPGQGLQFLFEYFSETQRNKGNFPGRFSGRQFSNSRSEMNVSTLELGDSALYLCASSSGGTTYNEQFFGPGTRLTVL.

Regarding this clone: One end of the junction fails to match germline, which may point to a read error. V and J are TRBV6-1 and TRBJ2-4, with 13 bases identical to TRBD2. Germline V lookup: CDR1 MNHNS, CDR2 SASEGT. The CDR3 runs to 18 residues. CDR3 nucleotides: TGTGCCAGCAGCGAAGGGACTAGCGGGACTGTAGCCAAAAACATTCAGTACTTC. This encodes CASSEGTSGTVAKNIQYF.

The rearrangement links TRBV5-4 to TRBJ2-6; maybe TRBD2 (6 bases). Trimming removed 4 bases from V and 3 bases from J, with 23 bases in between. CDR1 is SGHNT, CDR2 YYREEE, per germline (reference sequence). The length of the CDR3 is 19 residues. This chain's CDR3 is CASSQGIGTVPVGANVLTF. CDR3 nucleotide sequence: TGTGCCAGCAGCCAAGGCATCGGGACTGTCCCGGTTGGGGCCAACGTCCTGACTTTC. The full variable domain, completed using reference TRBV5-4 and TRBJ2-6, is ETGVTQSPTHLIKTRGQQVTLRCSSQSGHNTVSWYQQALGQGPQFIFQYYREEENGRGNFPPRFSGLQFPNYSSELNVNALELDDSALYLCASSQGIGTVPVGANVLTFGAGSRLTVL.

This chain links TRBV23-1 with TRBJ2-7, with TRBD2 matching over 7 bases. TRBV23-1 is flagged as an ORF with uncertain function. The CDR3 loop spans 15 amino acids. V shed 4 bases, J shed 0 bases, and the junction held 6 bases outside the gene matches. CDR3: CASSPAGGSSYEQYF. CDR3 in DNA: TGCGCCAGCAGTCCTGCGGGCGGGAGCTCCTACGAGCAGTACTTC.

The V call is TRBV6-6, the J call TRBJ2-2, with 10 bases identical to TRBD2. The V and J ends lost 6 bases and 4 bases, in that order; junction bases with no gene match: 5. CDR3 size: 15 residues. Germline CDR1 MNHNY, CDR2 SVGAGI (reference sequence). CDR3 coding DNA: TGTGCCAGCAGAACGGGACTAGCGAGCACCGGGGAGCTGTTTTTT. Translated, it gives CASRTGLASTGELFF.

The V gene is TRBV2, the J gene TRBJ2-2, with TRBD2 identical over 7 bases. V lost 8 bases, J lost 0 bases, and 6 bases stayed unmatched. The CDR3 consists of 15 residues. Germline lookup yields CDR1 SNHLY and CDR2 FYNNEI. CDR3 protein: CASRGLAANTGELFF. Here the CDR3 DNA reads TGTGCCAGCCGTGGGCTAGCGGCGAACACCGGGGAGCTGTTTTTT.